A single sample is the source of the 10 T cell receptor beta chains below, sequenced in a study of cytomegalovirus exposure and HLA in healthy donors. 13 Jbeta primers and 60 Vbeta primers were used for the PCR. Sequenced by immunoSEQ multiplex PCR; TCRdb stores in-frame clones only, minus some. The sample has more than 80,000 clones, roughly four fifths seen once; the top ten hold 3.5% to 4%. Sequencing was done on a sample of PBMCs. The receptors originated from a man aged 55 to 69 in good health and CMV-seronegative.

V gene TRBV7-2 combines with J gene TRBJ1-2, with 9 bases matching TRBD1. Looked up from germline, CDR1 is SGHTA and CDR2 is FQGNSA. Trimming removed 3 bases from V and 6 bases from J; junction bases left unmatched: 8. CDR3 length equals 15 residues. The CDR3 loop reads CASSLGWGQGDGYTF. The CDR3 DNA reads TGTGCCAGCAGCTTGGGTTGGGGACAGGGTGATGGCTACACCTTC.

The chain carries TRBV4-3 and TRBJ2-2; 7 nucleotides align to TRBD2. Losses at the gene ends were 6 bases for V and 4 bases for J; bases not matched to a gene: 5. Germline assignment: CDR1 LGHNA and CDR2 YSLEER. The CDR3 has 14 amino acids. CDR3 residues: CASRAGRGTGELFF. The CDR3 DNA reads TGCGCCAGCAGAGCAGGGAGGGGCACCGGGGAGCTGTTTTTT.

V gene TRBV19 combines with J gene TRBJ1-1, with 7 bases identical to TRBD1. The CDR3 contains 15 residues. V lost 5 bases and J lost 0; bases outside the gene matches: 6. Germline-derived CDR1 and CDR2 are LNHDA and SQIVND (reference sequence). CDR3 protein: CASSPSTGMNTEAFF. The CDR3, as DNA: TGTGCCAGTAGTCCGTCGACAGGGATGAACACTGAAGCTTTCTTT.

A single count supports this clone. V is TRBV5-4 and J is TRBJ2-7; TRBD1 matches 9 bases. Per the germline V gene, CDR1 is SGHNT and CDR2 is YYREEE (reference sequence). Unmatched junction bases numbered 10, after V lost 5 bases and J lost 4 bases. CDR3 length: 15 amino acids. The CDR3 loop reads CASRREEGQGYEQYF. In nucleotides, the CDR3 is TGTGCCAGCAGGCGAGAGGAGGGACAGGGTTACGAGCAGTACTTC.

The gene calls are TRBV30 and TRBJ1-4; 7 bases are shared with TRBD1. This CDR3 comprises 15 residues. CDR1 and CDR2 from the germline V gene are GTSNPN and SVGIG (reference sequence). Losses at the gene ends were 1 base for V and 5 bases for J; bases not matched to a gene: 7. CDR3 amino acids: CAWSGFTGENEKLFF. CDR3 coding DNA: TGTGCCTGGAGTGGGTTCACAGGGGAGAATGAAAAACTGTTTTTT.

This clone was counted a single time. The V call is TRBV11-3, the J call TRBJ1-1; D is unresolved. CDR1 and CDR2 from the germline V gene are SGHNT and YENEEA. V was pared by 5 bases and J by 3 bases, with 10 bases between. This CDR3 region has 13 residues. CDR3 DNA sequence: TGTGCCAGCAGCCAGGCGGGCGACACTGAAGCTTTCTTT. Its translation is CASSQAGDTEAFF. Complete variable domain (other parts from reference TRBV11-3 and TRBJ1-1): EAGVVQSPRYKIIEKKQPVAFWCNPISGHNTLYWYLQNLGQGPELLIRYENEEAVDDSQLPKDRFSAERLKGVDSTLKIQPAELGDSAVYLCASSQAGDTEAFFGQGTRLTVV.

This clone was seen only once. V is TRBV5-5 and J is TRBJ1-6; no firm D call. Trimming stripped 0 bases from V and 9 bases from J, with 13 bases between. The CDR3 has 15 residues. Germline V gene data show CDR1 as SGHKS and CDR2 as YYEKEE (reference sequence). For the CDR3, the DNA is TGTGCCAGCAGCTTGGCCGCGGCGGAGGTTTCACCCCTCCACTTT. As protein: CASSLAAAEVSPLHF.

The chain recombines TRBV5-1 with TRBJ1-2; 9 nucleotides line up with TRBD1. With 4 bases clipped from V and 6 bases from J, the junction kept 13 bases outside the gene matches. The CDR3 runs 16 residues. Germline-derived CDR1 and CDR2 are SGHRS and YFSETQ. CDR3 region: CASSRDRAMGSNGYTF. DNA of the CDR3: TGCGCCAGCAGCCGGGACAGGGCGATGGGGAGTAATGGCTACACCTTC.

This chain joins TRBV30 and TRBJ2-1, with 7 bases aligning to TRBD2. The CDR3 sequence is 16 residues long. CDR1 is GTSNPN and CDR2 is SVGIG in the germline V gene (reference sequence). Losses at the gene ends were 3 bases for V and 4 bases for J; bases not matched to a gene: 12. CDR3 region: CAWRGRGRGDYNEQFF. CDR3 nucleotides: TGTGCCTGGAGGGGACGGGGCCGGGGGGATTACAATGAGCAGTTCTTC. Full variable domain (outside the CDR3, taken from reference TRBV30 and TRBJ2-1): SQTIHQWPATLVQPVGSPLSLECTVEGTSNPNLYWYRQAAGRGLQLLFYSVGIGQISSEVPQNLSASRPQDRQFILSSKKLLLSDSGFYLCAWRGRGRGDYNEQFFGPGTRLTVL.

Details on this clone: Additional DNA sequences in this sample encode the identical CDR3. CDR3 sequence: CASTRGGGASDTQYF. CDR3 nucleotide sequence: TGTGCCAGCACGAGGGGCGGGGGGGCATCAGATACGCAGTATTTT. The chain carries TRBV5-4 and TRBJ2-3; 9 bases map to TRBD2. The germline V gene encodes CDR1 SGHNT and CDR2 YYREEE (reference sequence). V lost 6 bases, J lost 4 bases, and 9 bases stayed unmatched. The CDR3 covers 15 residues.